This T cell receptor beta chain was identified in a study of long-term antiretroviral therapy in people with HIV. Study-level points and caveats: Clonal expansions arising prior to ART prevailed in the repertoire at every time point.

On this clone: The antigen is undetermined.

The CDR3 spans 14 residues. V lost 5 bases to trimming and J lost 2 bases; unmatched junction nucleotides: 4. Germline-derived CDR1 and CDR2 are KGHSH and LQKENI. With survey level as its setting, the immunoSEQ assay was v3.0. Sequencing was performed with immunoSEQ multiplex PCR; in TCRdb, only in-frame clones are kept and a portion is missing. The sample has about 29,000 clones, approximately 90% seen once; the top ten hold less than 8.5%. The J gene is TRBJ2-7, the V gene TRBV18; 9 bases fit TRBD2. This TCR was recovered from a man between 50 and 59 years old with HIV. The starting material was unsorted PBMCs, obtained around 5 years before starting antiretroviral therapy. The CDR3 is CASSTGLATYEQYF. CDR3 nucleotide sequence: TGTGCCAGCTCAACCGGACTAGCGACCTACGAGCAGTACTTC.